At least ten counts were recorded for the clone carrying this T cell receptor (beta chain). Its antigen is as yet unknown. The germline gene is not matched at one end of the junction; a read error may be the cause. CD4+CD45RO+CD25- cells were isolated as memory CD4+ T cells. The germline V gene has CDR1 SSHAT and CDR2 FNYEAQ (reference sequence). The CDR3 has 13 residues. After constant-region reverse-primer amplification, full-length variable regions underwent semi-nested PCR with Nested Universal Primer A. From the 5' RACE reads, TCRdb called clonotypes with MiXCR, one entry per CDR3 protein. The profile shows about 64,000 distinct CDR3 sequences, around a fifth of them singletons. Findings and caveats of the study: Tumor memory CD4+ T cell TCR gene usage clustered with blood and lymph node memory CD4+ cells and lymph node naive CD4+ cells.

Sequenced sample: memory CD4+ T cells sorted from a lymph node. Subset indicated: memory CD4+ T cells, CD4+CD45RO+CD25-. The chain couples TRBV7-7 to TRBJ2-3; no clear D gene. The source is a female donor with breast cancer. The CDR3 DNA reads as TGTGCTAGCAGCTTATCAGATCTAGATACGCAGTATTTT. Amino acid sequence: CASSLSDLDTQYF.